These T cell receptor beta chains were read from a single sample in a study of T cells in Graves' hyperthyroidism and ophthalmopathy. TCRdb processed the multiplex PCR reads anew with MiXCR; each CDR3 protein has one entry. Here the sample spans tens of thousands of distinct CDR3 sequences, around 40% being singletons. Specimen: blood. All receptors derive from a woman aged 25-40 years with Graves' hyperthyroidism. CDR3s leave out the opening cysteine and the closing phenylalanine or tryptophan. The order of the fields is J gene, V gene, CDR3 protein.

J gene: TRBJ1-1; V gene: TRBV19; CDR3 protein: ASYGRDRGETEAF
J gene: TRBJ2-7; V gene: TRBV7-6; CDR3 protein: ACSLMLLAGELY
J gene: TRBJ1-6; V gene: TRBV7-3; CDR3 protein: ASSSGDGRNSPLH
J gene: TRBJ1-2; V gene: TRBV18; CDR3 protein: ASSPEIIYGYT
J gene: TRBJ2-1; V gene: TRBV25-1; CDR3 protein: ASSDSWTDSLF
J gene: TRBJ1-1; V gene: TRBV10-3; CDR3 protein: AISESRQFNE
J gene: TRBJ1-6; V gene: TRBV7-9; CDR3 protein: ASRINEDRGRSPLH
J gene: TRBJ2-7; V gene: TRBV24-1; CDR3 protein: ATSDSGLAGVGPYEQY
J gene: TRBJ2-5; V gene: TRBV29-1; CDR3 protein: SAPLGPAETQY
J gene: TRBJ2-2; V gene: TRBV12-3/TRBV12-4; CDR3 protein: ASTLSWTGEPF
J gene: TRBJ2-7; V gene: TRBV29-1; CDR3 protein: SVSEDTSSFEQY
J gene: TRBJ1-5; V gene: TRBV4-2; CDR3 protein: ASSRNHGGREVNQPQH
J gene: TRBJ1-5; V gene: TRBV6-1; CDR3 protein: ARSAQGDQH
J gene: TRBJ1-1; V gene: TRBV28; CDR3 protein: ASRTPDRANTEAF
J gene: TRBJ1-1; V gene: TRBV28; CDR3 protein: ASMEGRGNTEAF
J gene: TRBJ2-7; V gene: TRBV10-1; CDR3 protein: ASSESSTALEQY
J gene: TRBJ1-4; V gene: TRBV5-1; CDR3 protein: ASRLGVATNEKLF
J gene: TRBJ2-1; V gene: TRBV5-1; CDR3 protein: ASNGLAEDNEQF
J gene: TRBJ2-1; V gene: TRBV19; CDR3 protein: ASSIPGRGTRF
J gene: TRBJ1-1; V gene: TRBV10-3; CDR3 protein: AISDKDQGSNTEAF
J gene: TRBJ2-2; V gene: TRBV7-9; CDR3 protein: ASIGASGELF
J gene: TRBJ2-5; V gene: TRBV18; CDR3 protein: ASSLIRVPETQY